Shown below are 25 T cell receptor beta chains from a single sample sequenced in a study of identical twins (TCRdb year 2016). Library method: 5' RACE. Sequenced on an Illumina HiSeq 2000. The public reads were run again by TCRdb, first through fastp at Q25 and then through MiXCR, and only productive beta chains were kept. Each entry is one CDR3 protein sequence, shown with its most common DNA and genes. Here the sample has approximately 210,000 distinct CDR3 sequences; over 5% occur a single time. The top ten hold less than 15% of the sample. This same sample was also part of a study on T cells expressing NK-cell markers.

The sequenced material came from CD8+ T cells sorted from blood. The receptors here all came from a young woman in good health.

In its sample, this clonotype was seen many times. This CDR3 reads CASSPGRINEQFF. The DNA of the CDR3 is TGTGCCAGCAGCCCCGGGAGAATCAATGAGCAGTTCTTC. The chain couples TRBV12-3 or TRBV12-4 to TRBJ2-1; D may be TRBD2 (6 bases). The V end was cut by 6 bases, the J end by 6 bases, with 12 bases between. CDR3 length: 13 amino acids.

This clonotype was seen at least ten times. This chain connects TRBV12-3 or TRBV12-4 to TRBJ2-3, with D tentatively TRBD2 (6 bases). Trimming removed 5 bases from V and 3 bases from J, with 12 bases in between. This CDR3 has 14 residues. This chain's CDR3 is CASSPRDSTDTQYF. Written as DNA, the CDR3 is TGTGCCAGCAGTCCCAGGGACTCGACAGATACGCAGTATTTT.

In this sample, this clonotype turned up many times. This chain uses TRBV5-1 with TRBJ2-2; no definite D call. The ends were cut back, 0 bases at V and 3 bases at J, with 6 bases in the middle. The CDR3 is made up of 14 amino acids. Germline V gene data show CDR1 as SGHRS and CDR2 as YFSETQ. CDR3 in DNA: TGCGCCAGCAGCTTGGTTAGGGACACCGGGGAGCTGTTTTTT. This translates into CASSLVRDTGELFF.

The chain recombines TRBV3-1 with TRBJ2-1; 7 bases match TRBD1. The CDR3 runs 12 residues. V trimming: 2 bases; J trimming: 10 bases; junction bases outside the gene matches: 2. CDR1 is LGHDT and CDR2 is YNNKEL in the germline V gene (reference sequence). CDR3 DNA: TGTGCCAGCAGCCAAAGGGACAGAGAGCAGTTCTTC. Translated: CASSQRDREQFF.

The rearrangement joins TRBV5-1 to TRBJ2-1, with TRBD2 matching over 9 bases. The V and J ends lost 4 bases and 2 bases, in that order; junction bases with no gene match: 13. Germline CDR1 and CDR2: SGHRS and YFSETQ. This CDR3 has 18 amino acids. CDR3 bases: TGCGCCAGCAGCGCCTTAAGGGGGGAGCGGGGGGCCTACAATGAGCAGTTCTTC. Its translation is CASSALRGERGAYNEQFF.

This clonotype was counted between two and nine times. The chain combines TRBV29-1 with TRBJ2-6; TRBD1 matches 12 bases. CDR1 is SQVTM and CDR2 is ANQGSEA in the germline V gene. J was trimmed by 3 bases and V by 0 bases; bases with no gene match: 21. The CDR3 runs to 23 residues. The CDR3 bases are TGCAGCGTTGAAGAAGTAGGGACAGGGGGCGACATTCCGGCCTTAAATGGGGCCAACGTCCTGACTTTC. Translating gives CSVEEVGTGGDIPALNGANVLTF.

The V gene is TRBV25-1, the J gene TRBJ2-2; a weak D match, TRBD1 (6 bases). The V end was cut by 2 bases, the J end by 5 bases, with 21 bases between. Germline V lookup: CDR1 MGHDK, CDR2 SYGVNS. The CDR3 covers 18 residues. The DNA of the CDR3 is TGTGCCAGCAGTGAAGACCTTAACAGGGTTCTAGGGACCGGGGAGCTGTTTTTT. Translation gives CASSEDLNRVLGTGELFF.

The chain joins TRBV7-9 to TRBJ2-6; D call uncertain. Deletions cut 10 bases from V and 0 bases from J, with 13 bases between. The CDR3 sequence is 15 residues long. The germline CDR1 and CDR2 sequences are SEHNR and FQNEAQ (reference sequence). The CDR3 region has the DNA TGTGCCATGATGGGTCGCCACTCTGGGGCCAACGTCCTGACTTTC. This sequence encodes CAMMGRHSGANVLTF. The full variable domain, with the rest looked up from reference TRBV7-9 and TRBJ2-6, is DTGVSQNPRHKITKRGQNVTFRCDPISEHNRLYWYRQTLGQGPEFLTYFQNEAQLEKSRLLSDRFSAERPKGSFSTLEIQRTEQGDSAMYLCAMMGRHSGANVLTFGAGSRLTVL.

Turning to this clonotype: A much larger clone differs by one base, so this may be a read error. Without the conserved terminal phenylalanine or tryptophan, this CDR3 likely stems from a read error. This chain links TRBV12-3 or TRBV12-4 with TRBJ2-1; D is possibly TRBD2 (5 bases). The V end was cut by 3 bases, the J end by 8 bases, with 23 bases between. The CDR3 has 17 residues. CDR3 loop: CASSFPSLRSGSDEQFL. CDR3 in DNA: TGTGCCAGCAGTTTCCCCTCTCTTCGATCCGGTAGCGATGAGCAGTTCTTA.

The table lists this clonotype with many counts. This chain connects TRBV27 to TRBJ1-5, with 9 nucleotides matching TRBD1. Losses at the gene ends were 6 bases for V and 7 bases for J; bases not matched to a gene: 7. The CDR3 length is 14 residues. CDR1 is MNHEY and CDR2 is SMNVEV in the germline V gene (reference sequence). CDR3 coding DNA: TGTGCCAGCAGGCCTACAGGGGGCCGACAGCCCCAGCATTTT. Protein product: CASRPTGGRQPQHF.

This clonotype was observed at least ten times. The gene calls are TRBV12-3 or TRBV12-4 and TRBJ2-7; 9 bases map to TRBD2. V was pared by 3 bases and J by 2 bases, with 5 bases of the junction left unmatched. The CDR3 consists of 15 residues. The CDR3 spells CASSFERGVAYEQYF. DNA of the CDR3: TGTGCCAGCAGTTTTGAGCGGGGGGTCGCCTACGAGCAGTACTTC.

The chain recombines TRBV30 with TRBJ2-7; a weak D match, TRBD1 (5 bases). CDR1 is GTSNPN and CDR2 is SVGIG in the germline V gene (reference sequence). The germline V and J ends were trimmed by 1 base and 5 bases, with 9 bases remaining between them. This CDR3 has 12 residues. The CDR3 bases are TGTGCCTGGAGTGAGGGGTCCCACGAGCAGTACTTC. This sequence encodes CAWSEGSHEQYF.

This sequence joins TRBV5-1 and TRBJ1-2, with TRBD1 identical over 7 bases. CDR3 length: 14 residues. After removal of 4 bases from V and 2 bases from J, the junction contained 5 bases not matched to a gene. Germline CDR1 and CDR2: SGHRS and YFSETQ. The DNA of the CDR3 is TGCGCCAGCAGCCCTCGGGGACAGAACTATGGCTACACCTTC. Residues: CASSPRGQNYGYTF.

This clonotype was found a few times. The gene calls are TRBV9 and TRBJ2-1; D uncertain. V dropped 0 bases and J dropped 8 bases, with 15 bases sitting between them. CDR1 is SGDLS, CDR2 YYNGEE, per germline. This CDR3 has 15 residues. The CDR3 sequence is CASSVAGGFQDEQFF. The DNA for the CDR3 is TGTGCCAGCAGCGTAGCGGGCGGATTCCAGGATGAGCAGTTCTTC.

This clonotype has only a few counts. The rearrangement links TRBV2 to TRBJ1-1; the D gene is possibly TRBD1 (6 bases). Germline lookup yields CDR1 SNHLY and CDR2 FYNNEI. This CDR3 has 12 amino acids. V was cut by 7 bases and J by 4 bases, with 10 bases left in between. CDR3 sequence reads: CASKKGGTEAFF. Written as DNA, the CDR3 is TGTGCCAGCAAAAAGGGGGGCACTGAAGCTTTCTTT.

This clonotype was observed a handful of times. V gene TRBV9 combines with J gene TRBJ2-7; D is perhaps TRBD1 (6 bases). This CDR3 has 15 residues. Trimming cost V 0 bases and J 2 bases, with 12 bases left between them. The germline V gene has CDR1 SGDLS and CDR2 YYNGEE. The CDR3 nucleotides read TGTGCCAGCAGCGTAGGTCGAGGGGGAGCCTACGAGCAGTACTTC. Protein: CASSVGRGGAYEQYF.

This clonotype was counted many times. The V call is TRBV29-1, the J call TRBJ2-2; TRBD2 aligns across 13 bases. The CDR3 has 15 amino acids. Trimming removed 6 bases from V and 6 bases from J; junction bases left unmatched: 7. Germline values: CDR1 SQVTM, CDR2 ANQGSEA. CDR3 DNA: TGCAGCGTCCAAACTAGCGGGAGGGCCTCCGGGGAGCTGTTTTTT. Protein product: CSVQTSGRASGELFF.

The chain is built from TRBV24-1 and TRBJ2-1, with 13 bases lining up with TRBD2. Germline CDR1 reads KGHDR; CDR2 reads SFDVKD. Trimming cost V 4 bases and J 10 bases; bases outside gene matches: 9. The CDR3 sequence is 16 residues long. The CDR3 DNA follows: TGTGCCACCAGTGACTCCCTACTAGCGGGGGGGCACGAGCAGTTCTTC. Encoded protein: CATSDSLLAGGHEQFF.

This clonotype has a handful of counts. CDR3 loop: CASSFTGEAFF. The CDR3 DNA follows: TGTGCCAGCAGCTTCACAGGAGAAGCTTTCTTT. The chain recombines TRBV11-2 with TRBJ1-1; perhaps TRBD1 as D (5 bases). V lost 3 bases and J 8 bases, leaving 7 bases between the germline ends. From germline, CDR1 is SGHAT and CDR2 FQNNGV. This CDR3 has 11 amino acids.

This clonotype was observed a few times. This chain joins TRBV7-9 and TRBJ2-7; D perhaps matches TRBD1 (6 bases). The CDR3 is 14 residues long. Germline CDR1 and CDR2: SEHNR and FQNEAQ (reference sequence). Trimming took off 4 bases at V and 3 bases at J, with 13 bases between the two ends. The DNA of the CDR3 is TGTGCCAGCAGCTCTACGGCAGGGGACTACGAGCAGTACTTC. Translation: CASSSTAGDYEQYF.

The gene calls are TRBV12-3 or TRBV12-4 and TRBJ1-3; weak D call: TRBD1 (5 bases). The CDR3 runs to 18 residues. Trimming shortened V by 6 bases and J by 0 bases, and 21 bases separated the two germline ends. The CDR3 region has the DNA TGTGCCAGCAGACCGACTGGGACGACATTCGCCTCTGGAAACACCATATATTTT. It yields the protein CASRPTGTTFASGNTIYF.

The chain recombines TRBV27 with TRBJ1-1, with a weak D call TRBD1 (6 bases). The CDR3 is 14 amino acids. V was cut by 6 bases and J by 1 base, with 12 bases left in between. Germline CDR1 reads MNHEY; CDR2 reads SMNVEV (reference sequence). The CDR3 sequence is CASSPGQRNTEAFF. As DNA, the CDR3 is TGTGCCAGCAGCCCTGGACAGAGGAACACTGAAGCTTTCTTT.

The chain uses TRBV6-5 and TRBJ1-1, with D possibly being TRBD1 (5 bases). CDR1 MNHEY and CDR2 SVGAGI come from the germline V gene. The CDR3 contains 12 residues. The germline V and J ends were trimmed by 4 bases and 10 bases, with 13 bases remaining between them. CDR3 sequence: CASSSFDSRAFF. In nucleotides, the CDR3 is TGTGCCAGCAGTTCTTTCGACAGTCGAGCTTTCTTT.

This clonotype was recorded at least ten times. The rearrangement links TRBV7-9 to TRBJ1-3, with 9 bases fitting TRBD1. This CDR3 has 16 residues. Trimming at V came to 6 bases and at J to 5 bases, leaving 11 bases not matched to a gene. Germline-derived CDR1 and CDR2 are SEHNR and FQNEAQ (reference sequence). The CDR3: CASRSGQGRDRNTIYF. The CDR3, as DNA: TGTGCCAGCAGATCCGGACAGGGGCGCGATAGAAACACCATATATTTT. The full variable domain, in which reference TRBV7-9 and TRBJ1-3 provide the parts outside the CDR3, is DTGVSQNPRHKITKRGQNVTFRCDPISEHNRLYWYRQTLGQGPEFLTYFQNEAQLEKSRLLSDRFSAERPKGSFSTLEIQRTEQGDSAMYLCASRSGQGRDRNTIYFGEGSWLTVV.

The genes are TRBV7-2 and TRBJ2-5, with 11 bases that match TRBD2. CDR3 length: 15 residues. The ends lost 5 bases at V and 1 base at J; junction bases unmatched: 3. Germline loops: CDR1 SGHTA, CDR2 FQGNSA. The CDR3 here is CASSPGLAVQETQYF. DNA of the CDR3: TGTGCCAGCAGCCCGGGACTAGCGGTCCAAGAGACCCAGTACTTC.